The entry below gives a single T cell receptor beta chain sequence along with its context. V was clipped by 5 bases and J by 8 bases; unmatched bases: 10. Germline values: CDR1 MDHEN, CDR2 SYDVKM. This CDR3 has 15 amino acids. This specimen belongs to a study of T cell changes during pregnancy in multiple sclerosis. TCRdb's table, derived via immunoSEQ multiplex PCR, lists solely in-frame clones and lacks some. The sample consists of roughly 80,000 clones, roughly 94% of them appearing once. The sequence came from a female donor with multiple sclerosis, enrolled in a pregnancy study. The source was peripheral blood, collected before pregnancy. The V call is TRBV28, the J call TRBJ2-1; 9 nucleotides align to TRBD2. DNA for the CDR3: TGTGCCAGCAGTCCAACTAGCGGGTCGTGGGATGAGCAGTTCTTC. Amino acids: CASSPTSGSWDEQFF.